Here is one T cell receptor (beta chain) with its context. Its antigen is undetermined. V trimming: 1 base; J trimming: 6 bases; junction bases outside the gene matches: 7. The germline V gene has CDR1 SGHRS and CDR2 YFSETQ. The CDR3 extends over 16 amino acids. These data originate in a study of T cells in Graves' hyperthyroidism and ophthalmopathy. Graves' hyperthyroidism qualified as stable when ophthalmopathy did not progress within 18 months. Using RNA transcripts as the source, TCR beta CDR3 regions were amplified. The HTBI primer set drove a first-round RT-PCR of the TCR CDR3. TCRdb redid the calling of the multiplex PCR reads with MiXCR, one entry per CDR3 protein. The table records about 210,000 distinct CDR3 sequences, 15% to 20% of them present only once. Overall study findings and caveats: Among clonotypes expanded in thyroid above 0.001, most were also found in blood.

The chain recombines TRBV5-1 with TRBJ2-2, with TRBD1 matching over 9 bases. Material for sequencing was blood. The receptor comes from a man aged 45 to 65 with Graves' hyperthyroidism. The CDR3, as DNA: TGCGCCAGCAGCTTGTGGGACAGGGCGGACGCCGGGGAGCTGTTTTTT. Translation gives CASSLWDRADAGELFF.